The 13 T cell receptor beta chains in this list originate from one sample, sequenced in a study of tumor-infiltrating lymphocytes in primary liver carcinoma. Between 20 and 30 mg of unsorted bulk tissue served as the source from which RNA and DNA were co-extracted. The input was 500 ng total RNA; TCR beta cDNA was made from it with a constant-region primer. Three nested multiplex PCR rounds, a slightly modified ARM-PCR method, built the TCR beta libraries. The first two PCR rounds, approximately 11 cycles each, used TRBV1-TRBV30 forward primers and a C-beta reverse primer. Via MiXCR, TCRdb re-called the multiplex PCR reads, giving one row per CDR3 protein. The sample gives approximately 120,000 distinct CDR3 sequences, around 64% of which show up once; about 8% is in the top ten. Sequenced input: liver tumor tissue from sampling region 3. Described subset: tumor region T3, left-lateral pole. All receptors derive from a woman between 55 and 75 years old with primary liver carcinoma and hepatitis B virus infection.

Details on this clonotype: A much larger clone differs by one base, so this may be a read error. The V and J genes are TRBV5-1 and TRBJ2-2; 7 bases align to TRBD1. There are 15 residues in the CDR3. The ends lost 6 bases at V and 0 bases at J; junction bases unmatched: 5. The germline CDR1 and CDR2 sequences are SGHRS and YFSETQ. For the CDR3, the DNA is TGCGCCAGCACTTTAGGGACAGCGAACACCGGGGAGCTGTTTTTT. It is translated as CASTLGTANTGELFF.

Comment on this clonotype: This may come from a read error, since a much larger clone is one base off. The chain couples TRBV28 to TRBJ1-1; TRBD1 aligns across 7 bases. Trimming removed 3 bases from V and 7 bases from J; junction bases left unmatched: 5. There are 13 residues in the CDR3. CDR1 MDHEN and CDR2 SYDVKM come from the germline V gene. CDR3 bases: TGTGCCAGCAGTTTCTCAGGGGACAGTGAAGCTTTCTTT. Translation: CASSFSGDSEAFF.

There are a few counts of this clonotype. V gene TRBV28 combines with J gene TRBJ2-4; 7 bases agree with TRBD2. CDR3 length: 15 amino acids. Germline CDR1 is MDHEN and CDR2 is SYDVKM. With V trimmed by 5 bases and J by 1 base, 5 bases remained unmatched. CDR3 nucleotides: TGTGCCAGCAGTGCCAGGGAGGGGGCCAAAAACATTCAGTACTTC. It encodes CASSAREGAKNIQYF.

The chain uses TRBV7-9 and TRBJ1-2; the match to TRBD1 covers 7 bases. The germline CDR1 and CDR2 sequences are SEHNR and FQNEAQ (reference sequence). There are 15 residues in the CDR3. V lost 6 bases and J lost 6; bases outside the gene matches: 13. CDR3 nucleotide sequence: TGTGCCAGCAGTCTCCGGGACAGCCTATCGGATGGCTACACCTTC. Translation: CASSLRDSLSDGYTF. Combining the CDR3 with reference TRBV7-9 and TRBJ1-2 gives the whole variable domain DTGVSQNPRHKITKRGQNVTFRCDPISEHNRLYWYRQTLGQGPEFLTYFQNEAQLEKSRLLSDRFSAERPKGSFSTLEIQRTEQGDSAMYLCASSLRDSLSDGYTFGSGTRLTVV.

Comment on this clonotype: Just one base apart from a much larger clone, this may be a read error. The chain links TRBV28 to TRBJ2-5; D is perhaps TRBD2 (5 bases). V dropped 8 bases and J dropped 7 bases, with 20 bases sitting between them. CDR1 MDHEN and CDR2 SYDVKM come from the germline V gene. CDR3 size: 14 residues. CDR3 in amino acids: CASGKHQDWGTQYF. The CDR3 coding sequence is TGTGCCAGCGGAAAGCATCAGGACTGGGGGACCCAGTACTTC.

This clonotype showed up many times. The chain combines TRBV28 with TRBJ1-2, with D uncertain. The germline gives CDR1 MDHEN, CDR2 SYDVKM. The CDR3 is 12 amino acids. Trimming took off 3 bases at V and 4 bases at J, with 6 bases between the two ends. CDR3 loop: CASSFLGYGYTF. The CDR3 region has the DNA TGTGCCAGCAGTTTTTTGGGCTATGGCTACACCTTC.

A single count supports this clonotype. The chain combines TRBV7-8 with TRBJ2-2, with 7 bases aligning to TRBD1. The CDR3 runs 18 residues. The junction had 20 bases not matched to a gene; V was cut back by 5 bases and J by 8 bases. The germline V gene encodes CDR1 SGHVS and CDR2 FQNEAQ. CDR3 in DNA: TGTGCCAGCAGCGTACTCTGTACAGGGGACATGAAGACTGGGGAGCTGTTTTTT. Its translation is CASSVLCTGDMKTGELFF.

The table lists this clonotype with a few counts. Mismatch with germline at one junction end may stem from a read error. The chain recombines TRBV12-3 or TRBV12-4 with TRBJ1-3, with no clear D. The CDR3 totals 16 residues. CDR3 DNA: TGTGCCTGCAGTCTTAGGGTCCACGAAGCTGGAAACACCATATATTTT. This translates into CACSLRVHEAGNTIYF.

This clonotype was detected ten times or more. The V call is TRBV12-3 or TRBV12-4, the J call TRBJ1-2, with 8 bases that match TRBD1. Losses at the gene ends were 7 bases for V and 7 bases for J; bases not matched to a gene: 8. CDR3 size: 13 residues. The CDR3 loop reads CASTGQGGVGYTF. The DNA for the CDR3 is TGTGCCAGCACTGGACAGGGCGGAGTTGGCTACACCTTC.

This clonotype was seen just once. At one end, the junction sequence differs from germline, possibly due to a read error. The chain carries TRBV7-3 and TRBJ2-3; 7 nucleotides agree with TRBD1. Germline CDR1 SGHTA, CDR2 FQGTGA. This CDR3 has 15 residues. CDR3 in DNA: TGTGCCAGCAGCTTAACGGGACAGCGCACAGATACGCAGTTTTTT. Protein sequence: CASSLTGQRTDTQFF.

Concerning this clonotype itself: This may arise from a read error, as a much more abundant clone is one base away. J is TRBJ2-1 and V is TRBV6-5, with 11 bases matching TRBD2. Germline CDR1 reads MNHEY; CDR2 reads SVGAGI. The CDR3 has 16 amino acids. For the CDR3, the DNA is TGTACCAGCAGAGGACTAGCGGGCCCCAGACGTAATGAGCAGTTCTTC. Its translation: CTSRGLAGPRRNEQFF.

This clonotype appeared many times. The V and J genes are TRBV6-2 or TRBV6-3 and TRBJ2-4; D gene unclear. The CDR3 has 11 residues. Germline loops: CDR1 MNHEY, CDR2 SVGEGT. V gave up 10 bases and J gave up 7 bases, with 11 bases separating them. CDR3 DNA sequence: TGTGCCACCTCCCTCGGGAACATTCAGTACTTC. Translated, it gives CATSLGNIQYF.

Remarks on this clonotype: This may arise from a read error, as a much more abundant clone is one base away. V is TRBV12-3 or TRBV12-4 and J is TRBJ2-5; 9 bases align to TRBD2. The CDR3 has 13 amino acids. V was clipped by 8 bases and J by 4 bases; unmatched bases: 5. CDR3 sequence: CASGAGGPETQYF. The CDR3, as DNA: TGTGCCAGCGGTGCGGGGGGGCCAGAGACCCAGTACTTC.